This record concerns one T cell receptor beta chain sequence. The target antigen is unknown. A second PCR, run for roughly 7 to 12 cycles, used a sample-barcoded 5' primer plus a J-beta primer mix. MiXCR, run by TCRdb on the 5' RACE reads, gives a single entry per CDR3 protein. The sample has 850,000 or so distinct CDR3 sequences; about 28% are singletons. Isolation of PBMCs gave at least 6.5 million cells per sample. CDR1 is SGHVS, CDR2 FNYEAQ, per germline. The CDR3 covers 11 residues. The entry originates in a study of blood T cells in healthy people across ages. Overall study results and limits: When one million T cells were used, diversity estimates were thought to be underestimates.

This clonotype was sampled from a woman at least 80 years old in good health. Specimen: blood. The chain has TRBV7-6 and TRBJ2-5; D perhaps matches TRBD1 (5 bases). Matching the DNA end better, TRBJ2-1 makes the J call doubtful. CDR3 sequence: CASGASETQFF. CDR3 nucleotide sequence: TGTGCCAGTGGGGCAAGTGAGACCCAGTTCTTC.